The 11 T cell receptor beta chains listed next were all sequenced from one sample in a study of blood T cells in healthy people across ages. A sample-barcoded 5' primer and a J-beta primer mix were used in a second PCR of about 6 to 11 cycles. TCRdb itself ran the 5' RACE reads through MiXCR, one entry per CDR3 protein. There are roughly 1,000,000 distinct CDR3 sequences in the sample; roughly 24% occur only once, and about 0.72% lies in the top ten. This sample was also put to use in a study of T cells of mothers and their children.

The sequenced material came from blood. Source of these receptors: a girl aged 2 to 10 in good health.

The chain uses TRBV11-1 and TRBJ2-5; D uncertain. CDR1 is SGHAT and CDR2 is FQDESV in the germline V gene (reference sequence). This CDR3 region has 16 residues. Deletions cut 2 bases from V and 0 bases from J, with 13 bases between. The CDR3 is CASSLYSTQYQETQYF. The CDR3 DNA reads TGTGCCAGCAGCTTATATAGCACTCAGTACCAAGAGACCCAGTACTTC.

The chain carries TRBV7-2 and TRBJ2-4, with TRBD1 matching over 8 bases. CDR3 length: 14 amino acids. In germline, CDR1 is SGHTA, CDR2 FQGNSA. V lost 5 bases and J lost 9; bases outside the gene matches: 9. The CDR3 loop is CASSLGTGIAIQYF. The CDR3 DNA reads TGTGCCAGCAGCCTAGGGACAGGAATTGCCATTCAGTACTTC.

The V gene is TRBV29-1, the J gene TRBJ1-4; D call uncertain. Germline CDR1 reads SQVTM; CDR2 reads ANQGSEA. This CDR3 comprises 11 residues. V was trimmed by 6 bases and J by 7 bases, leaving 9 bases between them. Here the CDR3 reads CSVVQREKLFF. The CDR3 coding sequence is TGCAGCGTCGTACAGCGTGAAAAACTGTTTTTT.

This clonotype was picked up a small number of times. The chain uses TRBV28 and TRBJ2-7; possibly TRBD2 for D (6 bases). From germline, CDR1 is MDHEN and CDR2 SYDVKM. The CDR3 has 14 residues. Trimming took off 7 bases at V and 4 bases at J, with 17 bases between the two ends. CDR3 bases: TGTGCCAGCAAGATAGGGACTCAAGGGTACGAGCAGTACTTC. Encoded protein: CASKIGTQGYEQYF.

In its sample, this clonotype was seen a few times. This chain joins TRBV19 and TRBJ2-1; TRBD1 agrees at 7 bases. This CDR3 region has 15 residues. CDR1 is LNHDA, CDR2 SQIVND, per germline (reference sequence). The V gene end was trimmed by 0 bases and the J gene end by 8 bases; junction bases not matched to a gene: 7. Here the CDR3 reads CASSIETGVVDEQFF. For the CDR3, the DNA is TGTGCCAGTAGTATAGAAACAGGGGTGGTCGATGAGCAGTTCTTC.

The table lists this clonotype with a few counts. The rearrangement joins TRBV29-1 to TRBJ1-5; 10 nucleotides line up with TRBD1. V shed 5 bases and J 4 bases; nucleotides not matched to a gene: 2. The CDR3 is made up of 13 amino acids. Germline values: CDR1 SQVTM, CDR2 ANQGSEA. The CDR3 sequence is CSVWDRGNQPQHF. Written as DNA, the CDR3 is TGCAGCGTTTGGGACAGGGGTAATCAGCCCCAGCATTTT. The full variable domain, rest sourced from reference TRBV29-1 and TRBJ1-5, is SAVISQKPSRDICQRGTSLTIQCQVDSQVTMMFWYRQQPGQSLTLIATANQGSEATYESGFVIDKFPISRPNLTFSTLTVSNMSPEDSSIYLCSVWDRGNQPQHFGDGTRLSIL.

In this sample, this clonotype turned up a few times. CDR3 loop: CASTRQYTGELFF. The CDR3 nucleotides are TGTGCCAGCACCCGACAGTACACCGGGGAGCTGTTTTTT. J is TRBJ2-2 and V is TRBV6-5; weak D call: TRBD1 (5 bases). CDR1 is MNHEY and CDR2 is SVGAGI in the germline V gene. The V gene lost 7 bases and the J gene lost 3 bases, with 9 bases spanning the gap. The CDR3 is made up of 13 amino acids.

The chain employs TRBV7-9 and TRBJ2-5, with D unresolved. Germline assignment: CDR1 SEHNR and CDR2 FQNEAQ (reference sequence). This CDR3 is built from 15 residues. V was shortened by 2 bases and J by 5 bases, with 15 bases between the two germline ends. The DNA for the CDR3 is TGTGCCAGCAGCTTACCCGTAGTGGAAGTGGAGACCCAGTACTTC. Translation: CASSLPVVEVETQYF.

This clonotype has a handful of counts. The chain has TRBV27 and TRBJ1-2; 7 nucleotides align to TRBD1. Germline loops: CDR1 MNHEY, CDR2 SMNVEV (reference sequence). This CDR3 region has 16 residues. V trimming: 2 bases; J trimming: 8 bases; junction bases outside the gene matches: 14. The CDR3 loop is CASSLPLGQREEGYTF. The CDR3 DNA reads TGTGCCAGCAGTTTACCACTGGGACAGAGAGAGGAGGGCTACACCTTC.

The chain joins TRBV12-3 or TRBV12-4 to TRBJ1-1; 8 nucleotides line up with TRBD1. J was trimmed by 5 bases and V by 6 bases; bases with no gene match: 11. There are 15 residues in the CDR3. The CDR3 bases are TGTGCCAGCAGCCCCTATAAGACAGGGGATACTGAAGCTTTCTTT. Its translation: CASSPYKTGDTEAFF.

In this sample, this clonotype turned up a few times. This sequence joins TRBV11-2 and TRBJ2-3; no clear D gene. Germline CDR1 is SGHAT and CDR2 is FQNNGV. The CDR3 is 17 amino acids. V was cut by 1 base and J by 0 bases, with 14 bases left in between. The CDR3 region has the DNA TGTGCCAGCAGCTTAGTATACGGCCAGGCTAGCACAGATACGCAGTATTTT. Translation: CASSLVYGQASTDTQYF.